Below are 20 T cell receptor beta chains sequenced from a single sample in a study of cytomegalovirus exposure and HLA in healthy donors. A multiplex PCR was run with 60 Vbeta primers and 13 Jbeta primers. Measured with immunoSEQ multiplex PCR; TCRdb has only the in-frame clones, and not every one. The table shows approximately 240,000 clones, with over 70% occurring only once. The sequenced sample consisted of PBMCs. Source of these receptors: a woman aged 55-75 years in good health and CMV-seropositive.

This clone was picked up one time. CDR3: CAISQREGGIYEQYF. In nucleotides, the CDR3 is TGTGCCATCAGTCAGCGGGAGGGAGGAATCTACGAGCAGTACTTC. The rearrangement uses TRBV10-3 and TRBJ2-7; 10 bases are a match to TRBD2. The CDR3 is 15 amino acids. The V segment lost 5 bases and the J segment 3 bases; nucleotides outside the gene matches: 7. The germline CDR1 and CDR2 sequences are ENHRY and SYGVKD.

The chain employs TRBV7-9 and TRBJ1-5; the D gene is possibly TRBD1 (6 bases). Trimming removed 5 bases at V and 0 bases at J, with 14 bases between. Looked up from germline, CDR1 is SEHNR and CDR2 is FQNEAQ (reference sequence). This CDR3 spans 16 amino acids. CDR3 in DNA: TGTGCCAGCAGCCCCGGGTCCAGGGGTAGCAATCAGCCCCAGCATTTT. Translation gives CASSPGSRGSNQPQHF. Looking up the rest from reference TRBV7-9 and TRBJ1-5 gives the full variable domain: DTGVSQNPRHKITKRGQNVTFRCDPISEHNRLYWYRQTLGQGPEFLTYFQNEAQLEKSRLLSDRFSAERPKGSFSTLEIQRTEQGDSAMYLCASSPGSRGSNQPQHFGDGTRLSIL.

V is TRBV9 and J is TRBJ2-2; 8 nucleotides line up with TRBD1. Germline CDR1 and CDR2: SGDLS and YYNGEE. Trimming took 4 bases from V and 6 from J; bases not matched to a gene: 5. CDR3 length equals 14 residues. CDR3: CASSFGQGPGELFF. CDR3 nucleotide sequence: TGTGCCAGCAGCTTCGGACAGGGTCCCGGGGAGCTGTTTTTT. The full variable domain, in which reference TRBV9 and TRBJ2-2 provide the parts outside the CDR3, is DSGVTQTPKHLITATGQRVTLRCSPRSGDLSVYWYQQSLDQGLQFLIQYYNGEERAKGNILERFSAQQFPDLHSELNLSSLELGDSALYFCASSFGQGPGELFFGEGSRLTVL.

This sequence joins TRBV27 and TRBJ2-3; tentatively, D is TRBD2 (5 bases). V shed 5 bases and J shed 3 bases, with 12 bases lying between them. This CDR3 has 14 residues. Germline CDR1 MNHEY, CDR2 SMNVEV (reference sequence). The CDR3 loop reads CASSLAGATDTQYF. In DNA, the CDR3 is TGTGCCAGCAGTCTAGCAGGAGCAACAGATACGCAGTATTTT.

The chain uses TRBV27 and TRBJ1-2; tentatively, D is TRBD1 (5 bases). CDR3 length: 14 residues. V lost 2 bases and J 2 bases, leaving 9 bases between the germline ends. Germline V gives CDR1 MNHEY, CDR2 SMNVEV (reference sequence). CDR3 coding DNA: TGTGCCAGCAGTTTACAGCAGGGCAACTATGGCTACACCTTC. Translated: CASSLQQGNYGYTF.

The V and J genes are TRBV30 and TRBJ2-3; 10 bases are shared with TRBD2. The CDR3 runs 15 residues. J lost 3 bases, V lost 1 base, and 4 bases had no gene match. The germline V gene encodes CDR1 GTSNPN and CDR2 SVGIG (reference sequence). In DNA, the CDR3 is TGTGCCTGGAGTGATCTAGCGGGAGATACAGATACGCAGTATTTT. The encoded protein is CAWSDLAGDTDTQYF.

The rearrangement links TRBV9 to TRBJ2-1; 8 bases are a match to TRBD2. Germline loops: CDR1 SGDLS, CDR2 YYNGEE. The CDR3 is 15 amino acids. Germline trimming cut 0 bases from V and 10 bases from J; bases unmatched to any gene: 9. CDR3 nucleotides: TGTGCCAGCAGCGTAGCGAGCGGGGGCTGGGGGGAGCAGTTCTTC. The encoded protein is CASSVASGGWGEQFF.

CDR3 DNA: TGTGCCACCAGCAGAGTTAAGGGGAGGGCCTACGAGCAGTACTTC. The encoded protein is CATSRVKGRAYEQYF. The rearrangement links TRBV15 to TRBJ2-7, with 7 bases lining up with TRBD2. V lost 1 base and J lost 2; bases outside the gene matches: 5. Per the germline V gene, CDR1 is LNHNV and CDR2 is YYDKDF (reference sequence). The CDR3 is 15 amino acids.

The rearrangement links TRBV30 to TRBJ1-2; TRBD1 is a possible D gene (6 bases). Germline V CDR1 and CDR2: GTSNPN, SVGIG (reference sequence). V was clipped by 7 bases and J by 8 bases, with 20 bases between them. This CDR3 is 13 amino acids long. The CDR3 nucleotides are TGTGCCTCGACTCTACAGGGCCCTCGGGGCTACACCTTC. Translation gives CASTLQGPRGYTF.

The rearrangement uses TRBV28 and TRBJ1-2, with 8 nucleotides matching TRBD1. Germline V gene sequence: CDR1 MDHEN, CDR2 SYDVKM. This CDR3 has 16 residues. V was pared by 8 bases and J by 5 bases, with 16 bases of the junction left unmatched. CDR3 region: CASLSGQGVGGYGYTF. The CDR3 DNA follows: TGTGCCAGCCTCAGTGGACAGGGCGTGGGCGGATATGGCTACACCTTC.

This clone came up a few times. The chain employs TRBV7-2 and TRBJ1-6; tentatively, D is TRBD1 (5 bases). Germline V gene data show CDR1 as SGHTA and CDR2 as FQGNSA. Trimming removed 5 bases from V and 8 bases from J, with 19 bases in between. CDR3 length: 16 amino acids. This CDR3 is CASSTQGLGGYSPLHF. The DNA for the CDR3 is TGTGCCAGCAGCACTCAGGGTCTCGGTGGTTATTCACCCCTCCACTTT. Using reference TRBV7-2 and TRBJ1-6 for the parts outside the CDR3, the full variable domain is GAGVSQSPSNKVTEKGKDVELRCDPISGHTALYWYRQSLGQGLEFLIYFQGNSAPDKSGLPSDRFSAERTGGSVSTLTIQRTQQEDSAVYLCASSTQGLGGYSPLHFGNGTRLTVT.

The gene calls are TRBV5-6 and TRBJ2-7, with a tentative D call TRBD2 (6 bases). V was pared by 4 bases and J by 7 bases, with 21 bases between. The germline V gene has CDR1 SGHDT and CDR2 YYEEEE. This CDR3 region has 15 residues. DNA of the CDR3: TGTGCCAGCAGCCCCCTCGGCGGGATGGGGGAGGAGCAGTACTTC. It translates to CASSPLGGMGEEQYF.

This clone was picked up one time. The chain has TRBV7-2 and TRBJ1-2; 9 bases are shared with TRBD1. From germline, CDR1 is SGHTA and CDR2 FQGNSA. With V trimmed by 5 bases and J by 4 bases, 14 bases remained unmatched. The CDR3 runs to 17 residues. This chain's CDR3 is CASSPGTGPGSGYGYTF. In DNA, the CDR3 is TGTGCCAGCAGCCCCGGGACAGGGCCCGGCAGTGGCTATGGCTACACCTTC.

The chain links TRBV19 to TRBJ2-2; the D gene is possibly TRBD1 (6 bases). The CDR3 extends over 13 amino acids. Germline CDR1 is LNHDA and CDR2 is SQIVND (reference sequence). The ends were cut back, 8 bases at V and 0 bases at J, with 7 bases in the middle. The CDR3 sequence is CASGTPNTGELFF. The CDR3 region has the DNA TGTGCCAGTGGGACACCGAACACCGGGGAGCTGTTTTTT.

The chain joins TRBV30 to TRBJ1-5; D is ambiguous. Germline V gene data show CDR1 as GTSNPN and CDR2 as SVGIG (reference sequence). Trimming took off 3 bases at V and 0 bases at J, with 9 bases between the two ends. The CDR3 has 14 amino acids. CDR3 DNA sequence: TGTGCCTGGAGCCCCTTGTATAGCAATCAGCCCCAGCATTTT. Protein sequence: CAWSPLYSNQPQHF. Drawing the rest from reference TRBV30 and TRBJ1-5, the complete variable domain is SQTIHQWPATLVQPVGSPLSLECTVEGTSNPNLYWYRQAAGRGLQLLFYSVGIGQISSEVPQNLSASRPQDRQFILSSKKLLLSDSGFYLCAWSPLYSNQPQHFGDGTRLSIL.

This chain links TRBV5-1 with TRBJ1-2, with 12 bases that match TRBD1. V shed 0 bases, J shed 6 bases, and the junction held 3 bases outside the gene matches. This CDR3 spans 15 amino acids. Germline lookup yields CDR1 SGHRS and CDR2 YFSETQ. The CDR3 DNA sequence: TGCGCCAGCAGCTTGGCCGGGGACAGGGGGCATGGCTACACCTTC. Protein sequence: CASSLAGDRGHGYTF.

CDR3 bases: TGTGCCAGCAGCCCACGCGGGGGGGGCCATTTAGATACGCAGTATTTT. Translated: CASSPRGGGHLDTQYF. The chain combines TRBV7-2 with TRBJ2-3; 9 bases map to TRBD2. J lost 5 bases, V lost 5 bases, and 11 bases had no gene match. The V gene's germline CDR1 is SGHTA and CDR2 FQGNSA. The CDR3 runs to 16 residues.

The J gene is TRBJ2-7, the V gene TRBV7-2, with D possibly TRBD2 on 5 matching bases. V was shortened by 5 bases and J by 4 bases, with 18 bases between the two germline ends. The CDR3 contains 15 residues. Germline V gene sequence: CDR1 SGHTA, CDR2 FQGNSA. CDR3 region: CASSPSSGNQYEQYF. CDR3 bases: TGTGCCAGCAGCCCCTCGTCGGGGAATCAATACGAGCAGTACTTC.

The chain carries TRBV2 and TRBJ2-3; 10 bases line up with TRBD2. The germline V gene encodes CDR1 SNHLY and CDR2 FYNNEI. J gave up 9 bases and V 2 bases, and 5 bases lay outside the gene matches. This CDR3 comprises 14 residues. The CDR3 nucleotides read TGTGCCAGCAGTGAAACTAGCGGGGCCCTAACGCAGTATTTT. Its protein is CASSETSGALTQYF. Full variable domain (rest looked up from reference TRBV2 and TRBJ2-3): EPEVTQTPSHQVTQMGQEVILRCVPISNHLYFYWYRQILGQKVEFLVSFYNNEISEKSEIFDDQFSVERPDGSNFTLKIRSTKLEDSAMYFCASSETSGALTQYFGPGTRLTVL.

This clone occurred a few times. The CDR3 coding sequence is TGTGCCAGCTCGCCCGCGGTGGGCACTGAAGCTTTCTTT. This sequence encodes CASSPAVGTEAFF. This chain connects TRBV18 to TRBJ1-1; D unclear. The CDR3 consists of 13 residues. Between the trimmed V and J ends, which lost 6 bases and 4 bases, there was a span of 12 bases. Per germline, CDR1 KGHSH and CDR2 LQKENI. Drawing the rest from reference TRBV18 and TRBJ1-1, the complete variable domain is NAGVMQNPRHLVRRRGQEARLRCSPMKGHSHVYWYRQLPEEGLKFMVYLQKENIIDESGMPKERFSAEFPKEGPSILRIQQVVRGDSAAYFCASSPAVGTEAFFGQGTRLTVV.